Each of the 32 T cell receptor beta chains below was sequenced from the same sample in a study of T cells expressing NK-cell markers (dated by TCRdb to between 2020 and 2021). The receptor library was made with 5' RACE. Instrument on record: Illumina HiSeq 2000. The reads underwent TCRdb reprocessing, giving one record for each CDR3 protein sequence and no DNA. The sample's table covers 400,000 to 500,000 distinct CDR3 sequences. More than 7% of the sample is held by the ten biggest clonotypes. The sequenced sample was blood T cells: a sorted CD56 or NKG2C T cell subset, CD4+ or CD8+ T cells, or bulk PBMC T cells (not recorded which). The receptors shown here come from a woman aged 18-69 years in good health.

V and J are TRBV7-9 and TRBJ2-3. This CDR3 spans 14 amino acids. Germline-derived CDR1 and CDR2 are SEHNR and FQNEAQ (reference sequence). CDR3 protein: CASSLQTGPDTQYF.

The chain joins TRBV11-3 to TRBJ1-1. This CDR3 comprises 14 residues. Germline CDR1 is SGHNT and CDR2 is YENEEA. This CDR3 reads CASSFPGGKAEAFF.

The V gene is TRBV7-2, the J gene TRBJ2-1; checking the TCRdb D call of TRBD1 is not possible without DNA. The germline V gene encodes CDR1 SGHTA and CDR2 FQGNSA. This CDR3 contains 16 residues. The CDR3: CASSGPTQDVSNEQFF.

The rearrangement links TRBV12-3 or TRBV12-4 to TRBJ1-2. The CDR3 runs 11 residues. The CDR3 loop reads CASRENYGYAF.

V is TRBV5-6 and J is TRBJ2-1; TCRdb selects TRBD2, and the lack of DNA leaves this call unchecked. The CDR3 is made up of 15 amino acids. Germline CDR1 SGHDT, CDR2 YYEEEE. This CDR3 is CASSLAGGNWDEQFF. Complete variable domain (other parts from reference TRBV5-6 and TRBJ2-1): DAGVTQSPTHLIKTRGQQVTLRCSPKSGHDTVSWYQQALGQGPQFIFQYYEEEERQRGNFPDRFSGHQFPNYSSELNVNALLLGDSALYLCASSLAGGNWDEQFFGPGTRLTVL.

This chain links TRBV10-3 with TRBJ2-1; TCRdb gives TRBD1 as the D gene, but with no DNA this cannot be confirmed. The germline V gene encodes CDR1 ENHRY and CDR2 SYGVKD. The CDR3 loop spans 13 amino acids. The CDR3 protein is CAIRGGEYDEQFF.

The chain carries TRBV20-1 and TRBJ1-3. The CDR3 contains 13 residues. Germline CDR1 DFQATT, CDR2 SNEGSKA (reference sequence). CDR3 loop: CSARGLSGNTIYF.

The V and J genes are TRBV27 and TRBJ2-2. CDR3 length: 13 amino acids. The germline gives CDR1 MNHEY, CDR2 SMNVEV (reference sequence). The CDR3 here is CASSYSTGGELFF.

The V gene is TRBV4-1, the J gene TRBJ2-1; TCRdb lists TRBD1, though no DNA is available to test this call. Germline CDR1 and CDR2: MGHRA and YSYEKL. The CDR3 sequence is 17 residues long. CDR3 protein: CASSQGRQASWYNEQFF.

The chain joins TRBV20-1 to TRBJ2-2. Germline V gene data show CDR1 as DFQATT and CDR2 as SNEGSKA (reference sequence). The CDR3 has 15 amino acids. The CDR3 reads CSARDAVVGTGELFF.

CDR3: CSASDTTYNEQFF. The chain links TRBV20-1 to TRBJ2-1. Germline lookup yields CDR1 DFQATT and CDR2 SNEGSKA (reference sequence). CDR3 length: 13 residues.

The rearrangement links TRBV20-1 to TRBJ2-3; TCRdb calls TRBD1, which cannot be checked without DNA. This CDR3 spans 13 amino acids. Germline V gives CDR1 DFQATT, CDR2 SNEGSKA (reference sequence). CDR3 in amino acids: CSASLALSDTQYF.

This rearrangement joins TRBV28 to TRBJ2-1; the D gene TCRdb calls, TRBD2, cannot be checked with no DNA. The CDR3 spans 12 residues. Germline lookup yields CDR1 MDHEN and CDR2 SYDVKM. The CDR3: CASSFFGRAKFF.

V gene TRBV28 combines with J gene TRBJ1-2. The CDR3 totals 14 residues. Germline lookup yields CDR1 MDHEN and CDR2 SYDVKM. The CDR3 reads CASSLSQASRGYTF.

V is TRBV20-1 and J is TRBJ2-3; TCRdb outputs TRBD2, but without DNA this stays unchecked. Germline loops: CDR1 DFQATT, CDR2 SNEGSKA (reference sequence). The CDR3 consists of 14 residues. The CDR3 protein is CSASARLAGHTQYF.

J is TRBJ1-3 and V is TRBV20-1. Per germline, CDR1 DFQATT and CDR2 SNEGSKA (reference sequence). The CDR3 totals 14 residues. CDR3 loop: CSARERWSGNTIYF.

This chain uses TRBV7-9 with TRBJ1-6. The CDR3 loop spans 15 amino acids. CDR1 is SEHNR, CDR2 FQNEAQ, per germline (reference sequence). The CDR3 loop reads CASRKSGGASSPLHF. Drawing the rest from reference TRBV7-9 and TRBJ1-6, the complete variable domain is DTGVSQNPRHKITKRGQNVTFRCDPISEHNRLYWYRQTLGQGPEFLTYFQNEAQLEKSRLLSDRFSAERPKGSFSTLEIQRTEQGDSAMYLCASRKSGGASSPLHFGNGTRLTVT.

This chain connects TRBV9 to TRBJ1-1. The CDR3 covers 16 residues. Germline V gene data show CDR1 as SGDLS and CDR2 as YYNGEE. Here the CDR3 reads CASSVGRFGMNTEAFF.

V gene TRBV5-4 combines with J gene TRBJ1-1. This CDR3 comprises 14 residues. Germline V gene sequence: CDR1 SGHNT, CDR2 YYREEE (reference sequence). CDR3 in amino acids: CASSLGPLNTEAFF.

The V gene is TRBV7-2, the J gene TRBJ1-2. Germline V gene data show CDR1 as SGHTA and CDR2 as FQGNSA. This CDR3 is 13 amino acids long. The CDR3 is CASSPAGPYGYTF.

The CDR3 sequence is CASSHKPTGNTGELFF. The chain has TRBV7-9 and TRBJ2-2; lacking DNA, the TRBD1 call made by TCRdb goes unchecked. CDR1 and CDR2 from the germline V gene are SEHNR and FQNEAQ (reference sequence). The CDR3 consists of 16 residues.

The rearrangement uses TRBV7-3 and TRBJ2-3; TCRdb lists TRBD1, though no DNA is available to test this call. Germline CDR1 reads SGHTA; CDR2 reads FQGTGA. The CDR3 runs 16 residues. This CDR3 is CASSLRGAGSTDTQYF.

The chain links TRBV4-2 to TRBJ1-1; TCRdb's D call of TRBD1 is untestable without DNA. CDR1 and CDR2 (germline): LGHNA, YNFKEQ. The CDR3 is 14 residues long. The CDR3 protein is CASSLRDRGSEAFF.

This chain joins TRBV9 and TRBJ2-6. The CDR3 contains 17 residues. The germline CDR1 and CDR2 sequences are SGDLS and YYNGEE. The CDR3 reads CASSVDRPFSGANVLTF.

The chain joins TRBV7-2 to TRBJ1-1. The germline gives CDR1 SGHTA, CDR2 FQGNSA. The CDR3 runs 13 residues. This chain's CDR3 is CASSSRRHNEAFF. Full variable domain (remainder filled in from reference TRBV7-2 and TRBJ1-1): GAGVSQSPSNKVTEKGKDVELRCDPISGHTALYWYRQSLGQGLEFLIYFQGNSAPDKSGLPSDRFSAERTGGSVSTLTIQRTQQEDSAVYLCASSSRRHNEAFFGQGTRLTVV.

The V gene is TRBV5-1, the J gene TRBJ2-4; TCRdb gives TRBD2 as the D gene, but with no DNA this cannot be confirmed. The CDR3 runs 19 residues. In germline, CDR1 is SGHRS, CDR2 YFSETQ. The CDR3: CASGTPDSGGDLAKNIQYF.

The V and J genes are TRBV6-1 and TRBJ1-1. This CDR3 region has 14 residues. Germline CDR1 reads MNHNS; CDR2 reads SASEGT. CDR3: CASSPRGMATEAFF.

The chain recombines TRBV5-1 with TRBJ2-1; TCRdb indicates TRBD1, and absent DNA this call remains unverified. Germline assignment: CDR1 SGHRS and CDR2 YFSETQ. The CDR3 sequence is 14 residues long. CDR3 region: CASSLMGGDWEQFF.

The chain recombines TRBV12-3 or TRBV12-4 with TRBJ2-5; there is no DNA to check the TCRdb D call of TRBD1. This CDR3 is 13 amino acids long. This chain's CDR3 is CASTLDRQETQYF.

V is TRBV20-1 and J is TRBJ2-1. Germline V gene sequence: CDR1 DFQATT, CDR2 SNEGSKA (reference sequence). The CDR3 runs to 13 residues. The CDR3 loop reads CSAALYSYNEQFF.

The V gene is TRBV20-1, the J gene TRBJ2-2; with no DNA, the TCRdb D assignment of TRBD1 cannot be verified. CDR1 and CDR2 from the germline V gene are DFQATT and SNEGSKA (reference sequence). The CDR3 runs 16 residues. CDR3 protein: CSARDPGQGNTGELFF.

CDR3 protein: CASSQNRDLGQPQHF. This sequence joins TRBV12-3 or TRBV12-4 and TRBJ1-5; the TRBD1 assignment by TCRdb is unverifiable without DNA. The CDR3 has 15 amino acids.